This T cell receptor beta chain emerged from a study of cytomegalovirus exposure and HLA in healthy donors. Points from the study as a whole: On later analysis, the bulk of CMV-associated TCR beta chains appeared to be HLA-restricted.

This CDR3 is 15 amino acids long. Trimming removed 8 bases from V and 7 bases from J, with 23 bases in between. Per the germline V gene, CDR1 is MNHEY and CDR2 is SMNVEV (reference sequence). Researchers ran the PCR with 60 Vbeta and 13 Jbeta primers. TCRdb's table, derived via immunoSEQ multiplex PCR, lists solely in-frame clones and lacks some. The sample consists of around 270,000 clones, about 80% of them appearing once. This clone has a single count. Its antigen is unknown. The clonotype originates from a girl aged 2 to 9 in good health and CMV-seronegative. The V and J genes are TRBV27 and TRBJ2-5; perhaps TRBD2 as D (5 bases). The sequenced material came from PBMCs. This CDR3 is CASSQVSGRSGTQYF. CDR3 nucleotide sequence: TGTGCCAGCTCCCAGGTTTCTGGAAGGAGCGGGACCCAGTACTTC.